A single sample is the source of the 16 T cell receptor beta chains below, sequenced in a study of shared clonotypes between healthy human individuals. As defined, naive CD8 cells were CD45RO-negative and positively selected for CCR7, with terminally differentiated effector memory CD45RA+ cells excluded. The assay was immunoSEQ multiplex PCR, and TCRdb's table has in-frame clones only and misses some. This sample carries more than 500,000 clones, about 95% of them seen once, and the ten largest clones take approximately 0.11%. Specimen: naive CD8+ T cells sorted from blood. The receptors shown here come from a woman in her thirties in good health.

The rearrangement joins TRBV5-5 to TRBJ2-7, with D unclear. Looked up from germline, CDR1 is SGHKS and CDR2 is YYEKEE (reference sequence). This CDR3 region has 13 residues. Trimming cost V 0 bases and J 2 bases, with 6 bases left between them. CDR3 bases: TGTGCCAGCAGCTTGGGATTCCCCTACGAGCAGTACTTC. Translated, it gives CASSLGFPYEQYF.

J is TRBJ1-3 and V is TRBV19; 7 bases map to TRBD1. The CDR3 length is 15 residues. V was clipped by 5 bases and J by 4 bases; unmatched bases: 8. The germline CDR1 and CDR2 sequences are LNHDA and SQIVND (reference sequence). In DNA form, the CDR3 reads TGTGCCAGTAGTGCTGACAGGGATAACGGAAACACCATATATTTT. It codes for CASSADRDNGNTIYF.

This clone is a singleton in its sample. The chain uses TRBV19 and TRBJ2-7, with a possible D match to TRBD2 (6 bases). CDR3 size: 13 residues. Trimming shortened V by 5 bases and J by 6 bases, and 14 bases separated the two germline ends. The germline CDR1 and CDR2 sequences are LNHDA and SQIVND (reference sequence). The CDR3 bases are TGTGCCAGTAGTGCGGGACTTCGCGGCGAGCAGTACTTC. It yields the protein CASSAGLRGEQYF.

This clone was recorded only once. CDR3 bases: TGTGCCAGCAGTGAATCTAATGAGCAGTTCTTC. Translated, it gives CASSESNEQFF. This rearrangement joins TRBV25-1 to TRBJ2-1; D not certain. The CDR3 is made up of 11 amino acids. Trimming took 1 base from V and 7 from J, leaving 2 bases between them. Germline CDR1 MGHDK, CDR2 SYGVNS. Full variable domain (missing parts from reference TRBV25-1 and TRBJ2-1): EADIYQTPRYLVIGTGKKITLECSQTMGHDKMYWYQQDPGMELHLIHYSYGVNSTEKGDLSSESTVSRIRTEHFPLTLESARPSHTSQYLCASSESNEQFFGPGTRLTVL.

The V call is TRBV2, the J call TRBJ1-5, with a tentative D call TRBD1 (5 bases). The CDR3 is 15 residues long. In germline, CDR1 is SNHLY, CDR2 FYNNEI. V was pared by 3 bases and J by 5 bases, with 14 bases between. CDR3 in amino acids: CASSEGPGYDQPQHF. In DNA, the CDR3 is TGTGCCAGCAGTGAGGGGCCAGGGTACGATCAGCCCCAGCATTTT.

The chain has TRBV25-1 and TRBJ2-7; the D is unclear. The CDR3 covers 14 residues. Germline CDR1 reads MGHDK; CDR2 reads SYGVNS. The germline V and J ends were trimmed by 3 bases and 2 bases, with 11 bases remaining between them. The CDR3 DNA sequence: TGTGCCAGCAGTGACTCCCACCCTCCCTACGAGCAGTACTTC. Translated, it gives CASSDSHPPYEQYF.

The J gene is TRBJ1-2, the V gene TRBV6-1; 8 bases align to TRBD1. J lost 3 bases, V lost 7 bases, and 10 bases had no gene match. The germline gives CDR1 MNHNS, CDR2 SASEGT. The CDR3 has 15 amino acids. CDR3 nucleotide sequence: TGTGCCAGCATCCCAGGGGGCGGGCGAGACTATGGCTACACCTTC. This translates into CASIPGGGRDYGYTF.

The chain couples TRBV7-3 to TRBJ2-7, with 12 positions matching TRBD2. The CDR3 runs 13 residues. Trimming took 5 bases from V and 6 from J; bases not matched to a gene: 2. Germline lookup yields CDR1 SGHTA and CDR2 FQGTGA. CDR3 in DNA: TGTGCCAGCAGCCGACTAGCGGGGGTCGAGCAGTACTTC. Translating gives CASSRLAGVEQYF.

This chain links TRBV2 with TRBJ1-2, with 7 bases aligning to TRBD1. Germline values: CDR1 SNHLY, CDR2 FYNNEI. The V gene end was trimmed by 11 bases and the J gene end by 8 bases; junction bases not matched to a gene: 5. The CDR3 loop spans 10 amino acids. The DNA for the CDR3 is TGTGCCGCAGGGGGGGAAGGCTACACCTTC. The encoded protein is CAAGGEGYTF.

V gene TRBV28 combines with J gene TRBJ2-1; 7 bases line up with TRBD2. Trimming took 6 bases from V and 0 from J; bases not matched to a gene: 5. Germline loops: CDR1 MDHEN, CDR2 SYDVKM. The CDR3 loop spans 15 amino acids. The CDR3 bases are TGTGCCAGCAGCCTCGGACTAGGCTCCTACAATGAGCAGTTCTTC. This encodes CASSLGLGSYNEQFF.

This sequence joins TRBV27 and TRBJ2-1; 9 nucleotides agree with TRBD2. This CDR3 has 14 amino acids. V lost 6 bases, J lost 4 bases, and 4 bases stayed unmatched. The germline gives CDR1 MNHEY, CDR2 SMNVEV (reference sequence). The CDR3 bases are TGTGCCAGCAGCTTAGCGGGAGAGTACAATGAGCAGTTCTTC. It specifies CASSLAGEYNEQFF.

Here the CDR3 reads CASSAAGGSEQYF. DNA for the CDR3: TGTGCCAGCAGCGCGGCCGGGGGGTCCGAGCAGTACTTC. J is TRBJ2-5 and V is TRBV9; 7 bases align to TRBD2. The tail of the sequence fits TRBJ2-7 better, so the J call may be wrong. The CDR3 is 13 residues long. Germline values: CDR1 SGDLS, CDR2 YYNGEE.

This sequence joins TRBV28 and TRBJ1-2; D possibly corresponds to TRBD1 (6 bases). CDR3 length: 11 amino acids. CDR1 MDHEN and CDR2 SYDVKM come from the germline V gene. Trimming removed 3 bases from V and 7 bases from J, with 6 bases in between. The CDR3 DNA follows: TGTGCCAGCAGTTTGGGGGCTGGCTACACCTTC. The encoded protein is CASSLGAGYTF.

This chain joins TRBV5-4 and TRBJ2-7; no firm D call. Germline V gene data show CDR1 as SGHNT and CDR2 as YYREEE (reference sequence). Trimming left V 2 bases short and J 0 bases short, with 9 bases between. This CDR3 has 14 residues. The CDR3 spells CASSFRTNSYEQYF. The CDR3 coding sequence is TGTGCCAGCAGCTTTCGTACGAACTCCTACGAGCAGTACTTC.

V and J are TRBV28 and TRBJ2-5, with TRBD2 matching over 9 bases. The J call may be incorrect, as the DNA end agrees better with TRBJ2-7. The CDR3 is 14 amino acids. Germline V CDR1 and CDR2: MDHEN, SYDVKM. Written as DNA, the CDR3 is TGTGCCAGCAGTGGCGAGCGGGAGGAGGACGAGCAGTACTTC. This gives the protein CASSGEREEDEQYF.

V usage is TRBV18 and J usage is TRBJ1-5, with 11 bases lining up with TRBD1. CDR1 and CDR2 from the germline V gene are KGHSH and LQKENI. V shed 1 base and J 1 base; nucleotides not matched to a gene: 6. The CDR3 spans 18 residues. The CDR3 sequence: CASSPRRTGGDSNQPQHF. As DNA, the CDR3 is TGTGCCAGCTCACCACGCCGGACAGGGGGCGACAGCAATCAGCCCCAGCATTTT.